This TCR beta chain comes out of a study of blood T cell repertoires in COVID-19. On the study more broadly: The study drew acute and convalescent COVID-19 samples from the United States, Italy and Spain. Sources were T cells, B-cell-depleted T cells, or PBMCs; the material itself was cDNA or gDNA.

As processed by the authors: Amplified reference gene primers provided the basis for estimating nucleated cell counts. Method: immunoSEQ multiplex PCR; TCRdb's copy keeps in-frame clones and lacks some. V, J and clone size are taken as reported in that table, and D and trimming were inferred from the DNA itself. In the table there are about 670,000 clones, 75% to 90% of which are singletons. Trimming stripped 4 bases from V and 9 bases from J, with 9 bases between. CDR1 and CDR2 from the germline V gene are SGHTA and FQGTGA. CDR3 length: 11 amino acids. This receptor was obtained from a woman younger than 30 with acute or convalescent COVID-19. The rearrangement links TRBV7-3 to TRBJ1-1; a weak D match, TRBD1 (6 bases). Sequencing used peripheral blood. CDR3 sequence: CASSSGEKAFF. CDR3 DNA: TGTGCCAGCAGCTCAGGGGAGAAAGCTTTCTTT.